This record looks at one T cell receptor beta chain sequence and its context. How the authors handled the data: Cell counts per sample came from amplifying reference gene primers. Here immunoSEQ multiplex PCR was the method, and the copy in TCRdb shows in-frame clones only, minus some. Clone size and the V and J calls come from that table; the DNA yielded D and trimming. The data show about 120,000 clones, with over 75% seen just once and approximately 1.5% held by the top ten. The entry originates in a study of blood T cell repertoires in COVID-19. As for the study in general: Sources were T cells, B-cell-depleted T cells, or PBMCs; the material itself was cDNA or gDNA.

J lost 4 bases, V lost 3 bases, and 5 bases had no gene match. The germline V gene encodes CDR1 KGHDR and CDR2 SFDVKD. The CDR3 covers 17 residues. The sequenced material came from peripheral blood. The rearrangement joins TRBV24-1 to TRBJ2-6; 10 bases match TRBD1. The clonotype originates from a man in his fifties or sixties with acute or convalescent COVID-19. CDR3 sequence reads: CATSDPGTGAGANVLTF. CDR3 nucleotides: TGTGCCACCAGTGATCCCGGGACAGGGGCCGGGGCCAACGTCCTGACTTTC.